The 8 T cell receptor beta chains in this list originate from one sample, sequenced in a study of lymphopenia after photon versus proton radiotherapy. Method: immunoSEQ multiplex PCR; TCRdb's copy keeps in-frame clones and lacks some. The repertoire holds about 58,000 clones, about 81% seen once, with around 1.9% in the top ten. The sequences come from peripheral blood, collected from a patient treated with proton-based radiotherapy. The receptors here all came from a man aged 55 to 70 with pancreatic cancer.

Turning to this clone: No DNA is shown, since the ends of the CDR3 on it are uncertain; the CDR3 is the one TCRdb lists. The V and J genes are TRBV5-1 and TRBJ2-7; the table's D call TRBD2 went unverified against the DNA. The CDR3 spans 24 residues, counting both ends. Per germline, CDR1 SGHRS and CDR2 YFSETQ. The CDR3 sequence: CASSPSLGFAPAAWEGSWAYEQYF.

The chain is built from TRBV30 and TRBJ1-1; perhaps TRBD1 as D (6 bases). V was shortened by 3 bases and J by 0 bases, with 8 bases between the two germline ends. From germline, CDR1 is GTSNPN and CDR2 SVGIG (reference sequence). CDR3 length: 13 residues. The CDR3 DNA is TGTGCCTGGAGACAGGGCTTGAACACTGAAGCTTTCTTT. Protein sequence: CAWRQGLNTEAFF.

The rearrangement uses TRBV29-1 and TRBJ2-7; D remains unclear. This CDR3 region has 15 residues. The germline CDR1 and CDR2 sequences are SQVTM and ANQGSEA. Trimming removed 4 bases at V and 0 bases at J, with 16 bases between. The CDR3 loop reads CSVGAPSGSSYEQYF. The CDR3 DNA reads TGCAGCGTTGGGGCCCCATCGGGCAGCTCCTACGAGCAGTACTTC.

Written as DNA, the CDR3 is TGTGCCAGCAGCCAAATCGGAGACAATGAGCAGTTCTTC. Residues: CASSQIGDNEQFF. The chain uses TRBV14 and TRBJ2-1; D is uncertain. The V gene's germline CDR1 is SGHDN and CDR2 FVKESK. The CDR3 has 13 amino acids. Trimming left V 2 bases short and J 5 bases short, with 7 bases between.

The chain is built from TRBV18 and TRBJ1-3; no firm D call. The V and J ends lost 3 bases and 0 bases respectively, with 12 bases between them. This CDR3 comprises 16 residues. The germline V gene has CDR1 KGHSH and CDR2 LQKENI. The CDR3 nucleotides are TGTGCCAGCTCACCGACCTTTCTGGCCTCTGGAAACACCATATATTTT. Encoded protein: CASSPTFLASGNTIYF.

The rearrangement joins TRBV15 to TRBJ1-1; D possibly corresponds to TRBD1 (5 bases). Germline-derived CDR1 and CDR2 are LNHNV and YYDKDF (reference sequence). V was clipped by 1 base and J by 4 bases, with 10 bases between them. The CDR3 totals 14 residues. Written as DNA, the CDR3 is TGTGCCACCAGCAGAGTTCGGGGCAGCACTGAAGCTTTCTTT. Its translation: CATSRVRGSTEAFF.

This chain connects TRBV6-5 to TRBJ1-1; D is undetermined. Trimming removed 6 bases from V and 8 bases from J, with 16 bases in between. The CDR3 sequence is 13 residues long. Germline CDR1 reads MNHEY; CDR2 reads SVGAGI. The DNA for the CDR3 is TGTGCCAGCAGCCAACTCGGGTTGAACGAAGCTTTCTTT. Protein: CASSQLGLNEAFF.

The V gene is TRBV28, the J gene TRBJ2-1; 9 bases map to TRBD2. The CDR3 runs to 16 residues. After removal of 9 bases from V and 7 bases from J, the junction contained 16 bases not matched to a gene. Germline V gene sequence: CDR1 MDHEN, CDR2 SYDVKM. The CDR3 nucleotides read TGTGCCAGTCTTCGAAGCGGAGCGGGAGGTCGGAATGAGCAGTTCTTC. This codes for CASLRSGAGGRNEQFF.